These 2 T cell receptor beta chains originate from one sample sequenced in a study of response to subunit inactivated influenza vaccine. Via MiXCR, TCRdb re-called the RT-PCR reads, giving one row per CDR3 protein. Counted here are hundreds of thousands of distinct CDR3 sequences, less than 30% occurring once; the ten biggest clones make up 1.5% to 2%. The material sequenced was CD4+ T cells sorted from PBMCs, taken less than 6 days after vaccination. These receptors were taken from a man aged 45-60 years who received an inactivated influenza vaccine.

This chain's CDR3 is CASSYSNPDRYYEQYF. CDR3 nucleotides: TGTGCCAGCAGTTACTCGAACCCGGACAGGTACTACGAGCAGTACTTC. This chain links TRBV6-5 with TRBJ2-7, with 7 bases fitting TRBD1. Germline assignment: CDR1 MNHEY and CDR2 SVGAGI. Trimming removed 0 bases from V and 3 bases from J; junction bases left unmatched: 8. The CDR3 covers 16 residues.

The chain joins TRBV28 to TRBJ2-7; 10 bases are a match to TRBD1. This CDR3 contains 14 residues. J was trimmed by 7 bases and V by 7 bases; bases with no gene match: 10. CDR1 and CDR2 (germline): MDHEN, SYDVKM. CDR3 region: CASINGQGGREQYF. The CDR3 nucleotides are TGTGCCAGCATTAACGGACAGGGGGGTCGGGAGCAGTACTTC.